These 24 T cell receptor beta chains originate from one sample sequenced in a study of T-cell reconstitution after alpha-beta-depleted transplantation in children. The TCRbeta library incorporated unique molecular identifiers. From the PCR reads, TCRdb called clonotypes with MiXCR, one entry per CDR3 protein. Of around 960,000 distinct CDR3 sequences in the sample, 25% to 35% were seen once. This sample comprised PBMCs, mostly from graft donor cells, obtained 360 days after TCRalphabeta/CD19-depleted stem cell transplant. The receptors stem from a boy in the first two years of life who had a stem cell transplant for SCID, so the T cells may come from the graft donor.

V usage is TRBV7-9 and J usage is TRBJ2-7; D call uncertain. The ends were cut back, 1 base at V and 7 bases at J, with 11 bases in the middle. Looked up from germline, CDR1 is SEHNR and CDR2 is FQNEAQ (reference sequence). This CDR3 has 13 amino acids. This CDR3 reads CASSLGGVEEQYF. CDR3 nucleotides: TGTGCCAGCAGCTTAGGTGGAGTGGAAGAGCAGTACTTC.

The chain uses TRBV5-1 and TRBJ1-3, with a tentative D call TRBD1 (6 bases). The CDR3 length is 15 residues. CDR1 SGHRS and CDR2 YFSETQ come from the germline V gene. V was trimmed by 0 bases and J by 8 bases, leaving 15 bases between them. The CDR3 DNA is TGCGCCAGCAGCTTGGTAGGGGGGCTCATCGACACCATATATTTT. Its translation: CASSLVGGLIDTIYF.

This rearrangement joins TRBV30 to TRBJ2-1; weak D call: TRBD2 (5 bases). There are 14 residues in the CDR3. Germline V CDR1 and CDR2: GTSNPN, SVGIG (reference sequence). Between the trimmed V and J ends, which lost 2 bases and 3 bases, there was a span of 11 bases. CDR3 DNA sequence: TGTGCCTGGAGTCGGACGCGGGTCTACAATGAGCAGTTCTTC. This translates into CAWSRTRVYNEQFF.

The chain employs TRBV7-9 and TRBJ2-2, with D perhaps TRBD1 or TRBD2 (6 bases each). V was clipped by 4 bases and J by 5 bases, with 11 bases between them. The germline gives CDR1 SEHNR, CDR2 FQNEAQ (reference sequence). The CDR3 consists of 14 residues. The chain's CDR3 is CASSWGAETGELFF. The CDR3 DNA reads as TGTGCCAGCAGCTGGGGGGCGGAGACCGGGGAGCTGTTTTTT.

This chain connects TRBV5-5 to TRBJ2-7; tentatively, D is TRBD1 (6 bases). The CDR3 extends over 14 amino acids. V was pared by 0 bases and J by 4 bases, with 11 bases between. Germline V gene data show CDR1 as SGHKS and CDR2 as YYEKEE (reference sequence). The CDR3 sequence is CASSLGPGEYEQYF. The DNA of the CDR3 is TGTGCCAGCAGCTTGGGGCCAGGGGAGTACGAGCAGTACTTC.

This clonotype was observed a few times. The chain carries TRBV18 and TRBJ2-3; unclear D gene. With 0 bases removed from V and 4 bases from J, the gap between germline ends came to 14 bases. The germline CDR1 and CDR2 sequences are KGHSH and LQKENI. CDR3 size: 16 residues. The CDR3 nucleotides read TGTGCCAGCTCACCACCATCCCGTGGACGGTCAGATACGCAGTATTTT. As protein: CASSPPSRGRSDTQYF. Supplemented by reference TRBV18 and TRBJ2-3, the full variable domain reads NAGVMQNPRHLVRRRGQEARLRCSPMKGHSHVYWYRQLPEEGLKFMVYLQKENIIDESGMPKERFSAEFPKEGPSILRIQQVVRGDSAAYFCASSPPSRGRSDTQYFGPGTRLTVL.

This clonotype was detected once. CDR3 sequence (DNA): TGCGCCAGCAGCTTGACTCCGGGACAGATGAACTCTGGAAACACCATATATTTT. Its protein is CASSLTPGQMNSGNTIYF. The V call is TRBV5-1, the J call TRBJ1-3, with TRBD1 identical over 7 bases. The CDR3 loop spans 18 amino acids. CDR1 is SGHRS and CDR2 is YFSETQ in the germline V gene. Trimming took 1 base from V and 0 from J; bases not matched to a gene: 10.

V and J are TRBV5-1 and TRBJ2-5; TRBD2 matches 8 bases. Germline-derived CDR1 and CDR2 are SGHRS and YFSETQ. V dropped 2 bases and J dropped 4; count of bases not matched to a gene: 10. There are 16 residues in the CDR3. The DNA of the CDR3 is TGCGCCAGCAGCTTACCTACCGGGACTAGGGGAGAGACCCAGTACTTC. The encoded protein is CASSLPTGTRGETQYF.

This clonotype appeared a single time. The chain has TRBV5-1 and TRBJ1-5; the D is unclear. Trimming cost V 4 bases and J 0 bases, with 20 bases left between them. CDR1 SGHRS and CDR2 YFSETQ come from the germline V gene. CDR3 length equals 18 residues. In DNA form, the CDR3 reads TGCGCCAGCAGCGCGAGACACGCAAGGGCTTATAGCAATCAGCCCCAGCATTTT. Its protein is CASSARHARAYSNQPQHF.

The chain couples TRBV20-1 to TRBJ2-7, with D hard to call. The length of the CDR3 is 12 residues. The germline V and J ends were trimmed by 5 bases and 5 bases, with 13 bases remaining between them. CDR1 DFQATT and CDR2 SNEGSKA come from the germline V gene (reference sequence). CDR3 sequence: CSADIDKHEQYF. As DNA, the CDR3 is TGCAGTGCTGATATCGACAAACACGAGCAGTACTTC.

The CDR3 protein is CASTGHSSYNEQFF. The DNA for the CDR3 is TGTGCCAGCACTGGACACTCCTCCTACAATGAGCAGTTCTTC. V usage is TRBV12-3 or TRBV12-4 and J usage is TRBJ2-1, with D maybe TRBD1 (5 bases). The CDR3 is made up of 14 amino acids. The ends were cut back, 7 bases at V and 0 bases at J, with 10 bases in the middle.

The chain links TRBV3-1 to TRBJ2-7, with a weak D call TRBD1 (6 bases). V was shortened by 0 bases and J by 3 bases, with 12 bases between the two germline ends. The CDR3 runs to 15 residues. Germline CDR1 reads LGHDT; CDR2 reads YNNKEL (reference sequence). CDR3 loop: CASSQDWGLGYEQYF. As DNA, the CDR3 is TGTGCCAGCAGCCAAGACTGGGGGCTAGGCTACGAGCAGTACTTC.

The rearrangement links TRBV4-1 to TRBJ2-7; D is perhaps TRBD2 (6 bases). There are 13 residues in the CDR3. Germline CDR1 is MGHRA and CDR2 is YSYEKL. V gave up 2 bases and J gave up 12 bases, with 17 bases separating them. CDR3 residues: CASSQSPGLSRYF. The CDR3 nucleotides are TGCGCCAGCAGCCAATCCCCGGGACTGAGTCGGTACTTC.

The chain joins TRBV28 to TRBJ2-7, with D possibly TRBD1 on 5 matching bases. The CDR3 is made up of 14 amino acids. The germline gives CDR1 MDHEN, CDR2 SYDVKM. V was clipped by 3 bases and J by 7 bases, with 16 bases between them. CDR3 bases: TGTGCCAGCAGTTTGTTCGTCAGGGCTGGGGAGCAGTACTTC. Amino acid sequence: CASSLFVRAGEQYF.

This clonotype was detected a few times. The chain recombines TRBV18 with TRBJ2-7; 11 positions match TRBD2. With 3 bases clipped from V and 3 bases from J, the junction kept 7 bases outside the gene matches. Germline V lookup: CDR1 KGHSH, CDR2 LQKENI. CDR3 length: 16 residues. The CDR3 coding sequence is TGTGCCAGCTCACCGGCCGGGACTAGCGGCCTCTACGAGCAGTACTTC. Its translation is CASSPAGTSGLYEQYF.

This rearrangement joins TRBV5-1 to TRBJ2-3; 7 positions match TRBD2. The CDR3 extends over 16 amino acids. V trimming: 0 bases; J trimming: 3 bases; junction bases outside the gene matches: 7. Germline values: CDR1 SGHRS, CDR2 YFSETQ. The CDR3 coding sequence is TGCGCCAGCAGCTTGGCTCCTAGCGGTATTACAGATACGCAGTATTTT. Translating it yields CASSLAPSGITDTQYF.

This clonotype has only a few counts. J is TRBJ1-2 and V is TRBV7-9; D gene uncertain. Looked up from germline, CDR1 is SEHNR and CDR2 is FQNEAQ (reference sequence). The CDR3 loop spans 12 amino acids. The V and J ends lost 5 bases and 8 bases respectively, with 12 bases between them. CDR3 amino acids: CASSPPGAGYTF. The CDR3 bases are TGTGCCAGCAGCCCACCCGGTGCAGGCTACACCTTC.

The chain uses TRBV6-1 and TRBJ2-5, with D perhaps being TRBD1 or TRBD2 (6 bases each). V was pared by 6 bases and J by 3 bases, with 17 bases between. Germline V CDR1 and CDR2: MNHNS, SASEGT. This CDR3 contains 15 residues. In DNA, the CDR3 is TGTGCCAGCAGCCGTACGGGGGCGAAAAAAGAGACCCAGTACTTC. Amino acids: CASSRTGAKKETQYF.

The chain links TRBV12-3 or TRBV12-4 to TRBJ2-1; D remains ambiguous. Trimming pared 6 bases from V and 12 bases from J, leaving 15 bases between. The CDR3 is 12 residues long. The CDR3 loop is CASSLGGIRQFF. The CDR3 DNA reads TGTGCCAGCAGCCTAGGTGGTATCCGGCAGTTCTTC.

V usage is TRBV13 and J usage is TRBJ2-1, with a possible D match to TRBD2 (7 bases). CDR1 is PRHDT, CDR2 FYEKMQ, per germline (reference sequence). CDR3 length equals 13 residues. Trimming shortened V by 5 bases and J by 7 bases, and 12 bases separated the two germline ends. The chain's CDR3 is CASSTGGLNEQFF. DNA of the CDR3: TGTGCCAGCAGCACGGGGGGCCTAAATGAGCAGTTCTTC.

This clonotype was recorded many times. This chain uses TRBV7-2 with TRBJ2-2; 13 nucleotides align to TRBD2. The germline V gene encodes CDR1 SGHTA and CDR2 FQGNSA. The CDR3 runs 17 residues. V shed 4 bases, J shed 3 bases, and the junction held 5 bases outside the gene matches. In DNA, the CDR3 is TGTGCCAGCAGCTCGGGACTAGCGGGGTACCACACCGGGGAGCTGTTTTTT. As protein: CASSSGLAGYHTGELFF.

The chain recombines TRBV5-1 with TRBJ2-1; TRBD2 is a possible D gene (5 bases). The ends were cut back, 4 bases at V and 0 bases at J, with 17 bases in the middle. From germline, CDR1 is SGHRS and CDR2 YFSETQ. There are 17 residues in the CDR3. The CDR3 sequence: CASSPTGLGSSYNEQFF. In DNA, the CDR3 is TGCGCCAGCAGCCCGACGGGTTTAGGGAGCTCCTACAATGAGCAGTTCTTC.

CDR3 region: CASSLTGGVRDEQFF. In DNA form, the CDR3 reads TGTGCCAGCAGCTTAACGGGCGGGGTGCGGGATGAGCAGTTCTTC. The chain links TRBV7-2 to TRBJ2-1; tentatively, D is TRBD2 (6 bases). Germline V gives CDR1 SGHTA, CDR2 FQGNSA. The CDR3 has 15 amino acids. V gave up 2 bases and J gave up 8 bases, with 16 bases separating them.

The genes are TRBV19 and TRBJ1-1, with TRBD1 identical over 7 bases. Trimming took 6 bases from V and 8 from J; bases not matched to a gene: 12. This CDR3 is 14 amino acids long. Germline CDR1 reads LNHDA; CDR2 reads SQIVND (reference sequence). CDR3 residues: CASSPPDRKREAFF. The CDR3 bases are TGTGCCAGTAGCCCCCCGGACAGGAAAAGGGAAGCTTTCTTT. Combining the CDR3 with reference TRBV19 and TRBJ1-1 gives the whole variable domain DGGITQSPKYLFRKEGQNVTLSCEQNLNHDAMYWYRQDPGQGLRLIYYSQIVNDFQKGDIAEGYSVSREKKESFPLTVTSAQKNPTAFYLCASSPPDRKREAFFGQGTRLTVV.